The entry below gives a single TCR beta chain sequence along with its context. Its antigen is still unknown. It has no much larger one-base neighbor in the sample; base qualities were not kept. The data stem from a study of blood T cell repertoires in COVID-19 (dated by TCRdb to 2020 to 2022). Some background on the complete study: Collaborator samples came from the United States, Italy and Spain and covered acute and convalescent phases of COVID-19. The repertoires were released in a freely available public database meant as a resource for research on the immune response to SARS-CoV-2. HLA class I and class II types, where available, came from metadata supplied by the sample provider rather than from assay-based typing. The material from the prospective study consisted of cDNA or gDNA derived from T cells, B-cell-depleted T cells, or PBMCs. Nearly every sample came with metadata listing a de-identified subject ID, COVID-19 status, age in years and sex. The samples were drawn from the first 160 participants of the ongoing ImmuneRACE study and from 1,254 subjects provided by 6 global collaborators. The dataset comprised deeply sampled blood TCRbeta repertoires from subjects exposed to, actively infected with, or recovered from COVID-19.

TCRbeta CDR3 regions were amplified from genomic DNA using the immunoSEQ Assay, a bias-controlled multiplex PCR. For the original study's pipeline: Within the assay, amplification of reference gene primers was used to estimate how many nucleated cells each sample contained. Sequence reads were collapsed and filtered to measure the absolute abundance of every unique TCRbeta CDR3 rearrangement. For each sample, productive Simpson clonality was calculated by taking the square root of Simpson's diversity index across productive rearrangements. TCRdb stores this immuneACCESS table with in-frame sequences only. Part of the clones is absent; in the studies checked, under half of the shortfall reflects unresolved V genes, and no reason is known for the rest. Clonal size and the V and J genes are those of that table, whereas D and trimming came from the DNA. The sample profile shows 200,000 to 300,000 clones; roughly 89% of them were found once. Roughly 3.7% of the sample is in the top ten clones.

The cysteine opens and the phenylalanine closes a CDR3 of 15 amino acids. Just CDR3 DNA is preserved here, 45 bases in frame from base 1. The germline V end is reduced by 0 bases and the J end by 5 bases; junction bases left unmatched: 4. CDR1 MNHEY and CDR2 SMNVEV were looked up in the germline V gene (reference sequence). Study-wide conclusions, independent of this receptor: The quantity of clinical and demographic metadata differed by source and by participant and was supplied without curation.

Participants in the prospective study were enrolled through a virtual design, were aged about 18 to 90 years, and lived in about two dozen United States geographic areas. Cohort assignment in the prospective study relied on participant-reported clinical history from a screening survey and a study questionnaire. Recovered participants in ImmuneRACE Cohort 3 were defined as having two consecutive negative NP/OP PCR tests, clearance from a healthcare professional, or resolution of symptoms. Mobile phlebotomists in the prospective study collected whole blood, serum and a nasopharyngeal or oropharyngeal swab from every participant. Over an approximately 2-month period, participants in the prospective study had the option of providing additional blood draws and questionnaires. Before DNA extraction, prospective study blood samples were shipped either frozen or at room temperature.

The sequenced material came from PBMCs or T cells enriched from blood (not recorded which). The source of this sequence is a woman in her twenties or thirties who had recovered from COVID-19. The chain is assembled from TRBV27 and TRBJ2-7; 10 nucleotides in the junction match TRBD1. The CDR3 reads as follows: CASSLSGTGVDEQYF. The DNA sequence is TGTGCCAGCAGTTTATCGGGGACAGGGGTAGACGAGCAGTACTTC.